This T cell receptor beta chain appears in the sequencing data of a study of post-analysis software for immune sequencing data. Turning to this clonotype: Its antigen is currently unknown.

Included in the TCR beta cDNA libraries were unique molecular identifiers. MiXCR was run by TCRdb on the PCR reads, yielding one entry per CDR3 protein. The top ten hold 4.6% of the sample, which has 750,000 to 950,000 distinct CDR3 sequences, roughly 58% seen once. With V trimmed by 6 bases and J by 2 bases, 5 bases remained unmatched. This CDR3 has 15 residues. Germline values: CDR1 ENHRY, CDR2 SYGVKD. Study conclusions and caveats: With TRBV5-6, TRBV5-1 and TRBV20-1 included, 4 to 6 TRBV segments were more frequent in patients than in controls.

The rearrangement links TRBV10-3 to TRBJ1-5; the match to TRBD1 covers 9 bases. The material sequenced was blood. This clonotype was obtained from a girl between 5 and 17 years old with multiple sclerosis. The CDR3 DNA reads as TGTGCCATCAGGGGGGACAGGGAAGGCAATCAGCCCCAGCATTTT. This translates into CAIRGDREGNQPQHF.